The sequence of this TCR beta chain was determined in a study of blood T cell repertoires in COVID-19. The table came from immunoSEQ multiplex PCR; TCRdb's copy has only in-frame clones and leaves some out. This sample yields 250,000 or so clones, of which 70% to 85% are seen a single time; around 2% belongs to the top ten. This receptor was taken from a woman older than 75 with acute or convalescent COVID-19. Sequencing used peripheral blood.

The CDR3 protein is CASSYARDRIHEQYF. CDR3 in DNA: TGTGCCAGCAGTTACGCGCGGGACAGGATTCACGAGCAGTACTTC. The V gene is TRBV6-5, the J gene TRBJ2-7; 8 positions match TRBD1. The CDR3 totals 15 residues. V gave up 2 bases and J gave up 5 bases; unmatched junction bases: 8. Germline CDR1 and CDR2: MNHEY and SVGAGI.